This T cell receptor (beta chain) was documented in a study of Ad26.COV2.S vaccination and SARS-CoV-2 variants. Background on the study: Into the muscle, Ad26.COV2.S was dosed once or twice, 56 days apart. General study points: Participants given vaccine showed non-spike TCR breadth similar to that of placebo recipients.

Treatment in this sample: 15 to 20 received Ad26.COV2.S at low or high dose, single or two shots; a few received placebo; per-sample allocation not given. Samples came from day 63 after the first vaccine or placebo injection. Wuhan-strain SARS-CoV-2 spike was expressed by the Ad26 vector that made up the vaccine. To note about this clone: Its antigen is unknown.

This table comes from immunoSEQ multiplex PCR, and its TCRdb copy is limited to in-frame clones, with some not included. This sample has about half a million clones, with 80% to 90% found just once. Sequences were derived from peripheral blood, sampled in a trial of Ad26.COV2.S vaccine versus placebo. The origin of this receptor is a person aged 18-60 years who received the Ad26.COV2.S COVID-19 vaccine or a placebo.

CDR3 coding DNA: TGTGCCAGCAGCACGATCGACAGGGGCCAGTACTTC. Amino acid sequence: CASSTIDRGQYF. This rearrangement joins TRBV11-2 to TRBJ2-5; 8 nucleotides line up with TRBD1. Germline lookup yields CDR1 SGHAT and CDR2 FQNNGV. V lost 5 bases, J lost 10 bases, and 6 bases stayed unmatched. The CDR3 loop spans 12 amino acids. Variable domain in full (rest from reference TRBV11-2 and TRBJ2-5): EAGVAQSPRYKIIEKRQSVAFWCNPISGHATLYWYQQILGQGPKLLIQFQNNGVVDDSQLPKDRFSAERLKGVDSTLKIQPAKLEDSAVYLCASSTIDRGQYFGPGTRLLVL.